The T cell receptor beta chain described here comes from a study of T cell changes during pregnancy in multiple sclerosis. This CDR3 is built from 15 residues. V was cut by 1 base and J by 2 bases, with 9 bases left in between. Germline assignment: CDR1 LGHNA and CDR2 YNFKEQ. This table comes from immunoSEQ multiplex PCR, and its TCRdb copy is limited to in-frame clones, with some not included. The top ten hold approximately 0.45% of the sample, which has fewer than 150,000 clones, about 96% seen once. The sequences come from peripheral blood, collected after pregnancy. The chain combines TRBV4-2 with TRBJ2-1, with D tentatively TRBD2 (6 bases). The source is a female donor with multiple sclerosis, enrolled in a pregnancy study. CDR3 bases: TGTGCCAGCAGCCAAGGGGAGGTTCCCTACAATGAGCAGTTCTTC. It codes for CASSQGEVPYNEQFF.